This T cell receptor beta chain was profiled in a study of T cell changes during pregnancy in multiple sclerosis. The assay was immunoSEQ multiplex PCR, and TCRdb's table has in-frame clones only and misses some. The sample yields about 36,000 clones, roughly 87% seen once. Looked up from germline, CDR1 is MGHDK and CDR2 is SYGVNS. The CDR3 consists of 14 residues. V was clipped by 7 bases and J by 2 bases, with 14 bases between them. Sequences were derived from CD4+ T cells from peripheral blood mononuclear cells, sampled after pregnancy. The chain has TRBV25-1 and TRBJ2-5; D unresolved. The clonotype comes from a female donor in good health, enrolled as a control in a pregnancy study. CDR3 loop: CASTGTVRQETQYF. The DNA for the CDR3 is TGTGCCAGCACCGGAACAGTACGACAAGAGACCCAGTACTTC.